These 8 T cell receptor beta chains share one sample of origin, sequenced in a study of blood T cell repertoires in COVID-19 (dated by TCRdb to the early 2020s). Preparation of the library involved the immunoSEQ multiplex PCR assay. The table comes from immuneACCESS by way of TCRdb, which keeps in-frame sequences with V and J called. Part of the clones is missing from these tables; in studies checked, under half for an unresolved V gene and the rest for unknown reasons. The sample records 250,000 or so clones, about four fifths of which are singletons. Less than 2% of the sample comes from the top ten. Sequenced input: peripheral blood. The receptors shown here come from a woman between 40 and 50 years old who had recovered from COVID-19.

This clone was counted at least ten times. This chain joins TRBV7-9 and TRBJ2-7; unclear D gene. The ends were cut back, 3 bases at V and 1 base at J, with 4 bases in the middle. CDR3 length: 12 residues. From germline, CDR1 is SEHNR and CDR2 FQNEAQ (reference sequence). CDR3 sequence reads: CASSFHSYEQYF. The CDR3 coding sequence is TGTGCCAGCAGCTTCCATTCCTACGAGCAGTACTTC.

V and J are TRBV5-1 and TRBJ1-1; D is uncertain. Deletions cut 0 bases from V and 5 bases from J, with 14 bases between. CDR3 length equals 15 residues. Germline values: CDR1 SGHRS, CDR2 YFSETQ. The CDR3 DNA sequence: TGCGCCAGCAGCTTGGTGGGGAGGGAAGGGACTGAAGCTTTCTTT. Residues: CASSLVGREGTEAFF.

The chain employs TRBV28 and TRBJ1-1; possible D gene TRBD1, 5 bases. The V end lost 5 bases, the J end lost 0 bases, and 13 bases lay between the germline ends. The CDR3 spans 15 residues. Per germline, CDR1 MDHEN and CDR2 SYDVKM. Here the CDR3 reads CASSMTDKMNTEAFF. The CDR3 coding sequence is TGTGCCAGCAGTATGACAGACAAAATGAACACTGAAGCTTTCTTT. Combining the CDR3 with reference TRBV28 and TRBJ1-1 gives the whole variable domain DVKVTQSSRYLVKRTGEKVFLECVQDMDHENMFWYRQDPGLGLRLIYFSYDVKMKEKGDIPEGYSVSREKKERFSLILESASTNQTSMYLCASSMTDKMNTEAFFGQGTRLTVV.

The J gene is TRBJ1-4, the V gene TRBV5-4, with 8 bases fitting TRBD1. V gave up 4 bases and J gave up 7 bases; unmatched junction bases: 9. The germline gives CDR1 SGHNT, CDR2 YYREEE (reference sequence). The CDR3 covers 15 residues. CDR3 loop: CASSLDRGPGEKLFF. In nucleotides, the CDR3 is TGTGCCAGCAGCCTTGACAGGGGACCCGGTGAAAAACTGTTTTTT. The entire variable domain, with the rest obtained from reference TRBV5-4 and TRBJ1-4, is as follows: ETGVTQSPTHLIKTRGQQVTLRCSSQSGHNTVSWYQQALGQGPQFIFQYYREEENGRGNFPPRFSGLQFPNYSSELNVNALELDDSALYLCASSLDRGPGEKLFFGSGTQLSVL.

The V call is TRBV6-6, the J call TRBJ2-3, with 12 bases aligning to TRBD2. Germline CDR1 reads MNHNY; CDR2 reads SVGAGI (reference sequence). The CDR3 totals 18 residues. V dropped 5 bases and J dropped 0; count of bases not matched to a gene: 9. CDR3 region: CASSQTSGGLPSTDTQYF. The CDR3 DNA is TGTGCCAGCAGTCAGACTAGCGGGGGTCTACCTAGCACAGATACGCAGTATTTT.

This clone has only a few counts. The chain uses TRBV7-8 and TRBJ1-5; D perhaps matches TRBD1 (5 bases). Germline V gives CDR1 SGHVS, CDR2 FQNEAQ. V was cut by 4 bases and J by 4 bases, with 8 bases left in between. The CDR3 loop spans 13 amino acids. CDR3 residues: CASSYGHNQPQHF. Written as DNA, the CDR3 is TGTGCCAGCAGCTACGGACATAATCAGCCCCAGCATTTT.

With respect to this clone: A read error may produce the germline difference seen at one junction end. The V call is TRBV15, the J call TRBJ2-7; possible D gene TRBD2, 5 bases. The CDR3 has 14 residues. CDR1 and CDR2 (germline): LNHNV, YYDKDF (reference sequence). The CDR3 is CATSRVGRGYEQYF. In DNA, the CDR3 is TGTGCCACCAGTAGAGTCGGACGGGGCTACGAGCAGTACTTC.

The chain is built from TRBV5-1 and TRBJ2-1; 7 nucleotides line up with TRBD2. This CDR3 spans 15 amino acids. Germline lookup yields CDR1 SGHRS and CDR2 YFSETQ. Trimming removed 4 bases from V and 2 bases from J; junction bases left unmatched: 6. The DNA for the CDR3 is TGCGCCAGCAGCCCGTACGGGACTACCTACAATGAGCAGTTCTTC. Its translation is CASSPYGTTYNEQFF.